This T cell receptor (beta chain) was sequenced for a study of T cells in Graves' hyperthyroidism and ophthalmopathy. Study overall: Initial diagnosis, before any treatment, was when peripheral blood was collected.

The investigators amplified TCR beta CDR3 regions from RNA transcripts. RT-PCR in the first round (using the HTBI primer set) targeted the TCR CDR3. TCRdb ran MiXCR on the multiplex PCR reads and lists one entry per CDR3 protein. The sample lists 500,000 to 600,000 distinct CDR3 sequences; 16% were seen once. V was clipped by 5 bases and J by 0 bases, with 13 bases between them. This CDR3 comprises 15 residues. This clonotype came up many times. Antigen unknown. Study-level results: The majority of expanded thyroid clonotypes above 0.001 also appeared in blood.

The TCR originated in a woman between 18 and 30 years old with Graves' hyperthyroidism. This chain links TRBV12-3 or TRBV12-4 with TRBJ1-1; possibly TRBD1 for D (6 bases). The specimen was blood. For the CDR3, the DNA is TGTGCCAGCAGTCCCTCGGACAGAATGAACACTGAAGCTTTCTTT. Protein: CASSPSDRMNTEAFF.